This T cell receptor beta chain was sequenced in a study of blood T cell repertoires in COVID-19 (TCRdb year 2020). With regard to the full study: Samples from collaborators originated in the United States, Italy and Spain and spanned both the acute and convalescent phases of COVID-19. The prospective study material was composed of cDNA or gDNA derived from T cells, B-cell-depleted T cells, or PBMCs. Deeply sampled blood TCRbeta repertoires from subjects exposed to, actively infected with, or recovered from COVID-19 were included in the dataset. A freely available public database, intended as a resource for researchers studying the immune response to SARS-CoV-2, is where the repertoires were released. Samples came from the ongoing ImmuneRACE study (first 160 participants) plus 1,254 subjects from 6 global collaborators. Nearly every sample came with metadata listing a de-identified subject ID, COVID-19 status, age in years and sex. Where available, HLA class I and class II types were taken from metadata supplied by the sample provider and were not determined by assay-based typing. Broader findings and caveats from the paper: The amount of clinical and demographic metadata varied by source and participant and was provided uncurated.

TCRbeta CDR3 regions were amplified from genomic DNA using the immunoSEQ Assay, a bias-controlled multiplex PCR. The authors' pipeline ran thus. The number of nucleated cells in each sample was estimated by amplification of reference gene primers within the assay. To quantify the absolute abundance of each unique TCRbeta CDR3 rearrangement, sequence reads were collapsed and filtered. For each sample, productive Simpson clonality was calculated by taking the square root of Simpson's diversity index across productive rearrangements. Imported from immuneACCESS, the table was reduced by TCRdb to in-frame sequences with V and J called. These copies leave out some clones; in studies compared against another copy, an unresolved V gene accounts for under half, and the cause of the remainder is not known. V, J and clone size derive from that table, while D and trimming were established from the DNA sequence. In this sample the table shows 35,000 to 45,000 clones, about 82% of which occur a single time. Nearly 10% of the sample belongs to the ten largest clones.

The CDR1 and CDR2 encoded by the germline V gene are MNHEY and SVGAGI. From the cysteine through the phenylalanine, the CDR3 covers 14 amino acids. This entry keeps only the CDR3 DNA: 42 bases, framed from base 1. The V and J ends are trimmed by 2 bases and 4 bases, leaving 11 bases between them. Whole blood was collected in K2EDTA tubes by collaborating institutions according to the institutions' own protocols. For TCRbeta analysis, collaborators shipped samples in one of three forms: frozen whole blood, isolated PBMCs, or DNA extracted from either of those sample types. Points on this clone: Its antigen is unknown. No base qualities exist here, and no much larger clone lies one base off it.

This clonotype was obtained from a human donor in a cohort sampled during active COVID-19. The chain uses TRBV6-5 and TRBJ1-1, with no confident D gene call. Sequencing was done on a sample of peripheral blood. The DNA sequence is as follows: TGTGCCAGCAGTTACCCGGCGGAGGGCACTGAAGCTTTCTTT. Its translation reads: CASSYPAEGTEAFF.